This is a list of T cell receptor beta chains from one sample in a study of cytomegalovirus exposure and HLA in healthy donors. Method: immunoSEQ multiplex PCR; TCRdb's copy keeps in-frame clones and lacks some. The sample lists under 250,000 clones, roughly four fifths occurring once. Sequencing input: PBMCs. These TCRs come from a young man in good health and CMV-seronegative. CDR3s leave out the opening cysteine and the closing phenylalanine or tryptophan.

CDR3 protein: AWSVTEPKRGYT
V gene: TRBV30
J gene: TRBJ1-2
CDR3 length: 12

CDR3 protein: ASSRGRAHSGANVLT
V gene: TRBV19
J gene: TRBJ2-6
CDR3 length: 15

CDR3 protein: ASSPTGGTGEKLF
V gene: TRBV7-9
J gene: TRBJ1-4
CDR3 length: 13

CDR3 protein: ASSLQILADNEQF
V gene: TRBV5-1
J gene: TRBJ2-1
CDR3 length: 13

CDR3 protein: ASRAETQY
V gene: TRBV25-1
J gene: TRBJ2-5
CDR3 length: 8

CDR3 protein: ASSLLLPTSTDTQY
V gene: TRBV27
J gene: TRBJ2-3
CDR3 length: 14

CDR3 protein: ATEGQRHEQY
V gene: TRBV19
J gene: TRBJ2-7
CDR3 length: 10

CDR3 protein: ASSDGEGGAYEQY
V gene: TRBV25-1
J gene: TRBJ2-7
CDR3 length: 13

CDR3 protein: ASSWGLAGPNEQF
V gene: TRBV5-1
J gene: TRBJ2-1
CDR3 length: 13

CDR3 protein: ASSQKGGPVYEQY
V gene: TRBV23-1
J gene: TRBJ2-7
CDR3 length: 13

CDR3 protein: AISESPGQGDNEQF
V gene: TRBV10-3
J gene: TRBJ2-1
CDR3 length: 14

CDR3 protein: ASSPGNTIY
V gene: TRBV5-1
J gene: TRBJ1-3
CDR3 length: 9

CDR3 protein: ASSEAMPQSRIYGYT
V gene: TRBV2
J gene: TRBJ1-2
CDR3 length: 15

CDR3 protein: ASTRAGGSYEQY
V gene: TRBV5-5
J gene: TRBJ2-7
CDR3 length: 12

CDR3 protein: ASSPLGTGHNEQF
V gene: TRBV18
J gene: TRBJ2-1
CDR3 length: 13

CDR3 protein: ASSLVRGLNSPLH
V gene: TRBV18
J gene: TRBJ1-6
CDR3 length: 13

CDR3 protein: ASSLESSGRYYEQF
V gene: TRBV7-9
J gene: TRBJ2-1
CDR3 length: 14

CDR3 protein: ASSLEGVTEAF
V gene: TRBV7-3
J gene: TRBJ1-1
CDR3 length: 11

CDR3 protein: ASSESGQTNYEQY
V gene: TRBV25-1
J gene: TRBJ2-7
CDR3 length: 13

CDR3 protein: ASSSGGGDTEAF
V gene: TRBV28
J gene: TRBJ1-1
CDR3 length: 12

CDR3 protein: ASSPERGEAF
V gene: TRBV11-2
J gene: TRBJ1-1
CDR3 length: 10

CDR3 protein: ASRGQGWGNEQF
V gene: TRBV27
J gene: TRBJ2-1
CDR3 length: 12

CDR3 protein: AWRTDRWSRMNTEAF
V gene: TRBV30
J gene: TRBJ1-1
CDR3 length: 15

CDR3 protein: ASRGGVPGTDTQY
V gene: TRBV25-1
J gene: TRBJ2-3
CDR3 length: 13

CDR3 protein: ASSGGLAAGELF
V gene: TRBV5-1
J gene: TRBJ2-2
CDR3 length: 12

CDR3 protein: ACGTSYEQY
V gene: TRBV25-1
J gene: TRBJ2-7
CDR3 length: 9

CDR3 protein: ASSLVGGRAHTGELF
V gene: TRBV7-9
J gene: TRBJ2-2
CDR3 length: 15

CDR3 protein: ASSLAVGVSTDTQY
V gene: TRBV5-4
J gene: TRBJ2-3
CDR3 length: 14

CDR3 protein: ASSSGGIQGHT
V gene: TRBV7-9
J gene: TRBJ1-2
CDR3 length: 11

CDR3 protein: ASSLGTSGAYEQY
V gene: TRBV5-1
J gene: TRBJ2-7
CDR3 length: 13

CDR3 protein: ASSLFLGQGGNSPLH
V gene: TRBV27
J gene: TRBJ1-6
CDR3 length: 15

CDR3 protein: ASSLPPDSGRRTQY
V gene: TRBV27
J gene: TRBJ2-3
CDR3 length: 14

CDR3 protein: ASSLPSGTSGTTYEQY
V gene: TRBV5-1
J gene: TRBJ2-7
CDR3 length: 16

CDR3 protein: ASSQAPWTSGRAYEQY
V gene: TRBV4-1
J gene: TRBJ2-7
CDR3 length: 16

CDR3 protein: ASIDSGRGTDTQY
V gene: TRBV2
J gene: TRBJ2-3
CDR3 length: 13

CDR3 protein: ASGSRTGNTEAF
V gene: TRBV6-6
J gene: TRBJ1-1
CDR3 length: 12